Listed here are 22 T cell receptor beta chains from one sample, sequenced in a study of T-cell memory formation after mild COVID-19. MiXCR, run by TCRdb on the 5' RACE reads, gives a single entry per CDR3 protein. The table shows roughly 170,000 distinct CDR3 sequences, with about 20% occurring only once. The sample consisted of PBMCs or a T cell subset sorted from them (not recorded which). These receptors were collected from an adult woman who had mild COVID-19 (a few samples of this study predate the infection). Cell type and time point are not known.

DNA for the CDR3: TGTGCCAGCAGCATCGGGACAGCTGAGCAGTTCTTC. This encodes CASSIGTAEQFF. This chain uses TRBV9 with TRBJ2-1, with 7 bases lining up with TRBD1. V lost 4 bases, J lost 9 bases, and 4 bases stayed unmatched. This CDR3 is built from 12 residues. Germline values: CDR1 SGDLS, CDR2 YYNGEE. The variable domain in full, completed from reference TRBV9 and TRBJ2-1, reads DSGVTQTPKHLITATGQRVTLRCSPRSGDLSVYWYQQSLDQGLQFLIQYYNGEERAKGNILERFSAQQFPDLHSELNLSSLELGDSALYFCASSIGTAEQFFGPGTRLTVL.

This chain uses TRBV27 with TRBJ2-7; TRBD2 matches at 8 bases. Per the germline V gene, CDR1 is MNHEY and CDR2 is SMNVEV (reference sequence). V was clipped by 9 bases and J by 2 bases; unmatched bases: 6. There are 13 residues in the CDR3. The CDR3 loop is CASKGTSTYEQYF. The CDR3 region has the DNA TGTGCCAGTAAAGGGACTAGTACCTACGAGCAGTACTTC.

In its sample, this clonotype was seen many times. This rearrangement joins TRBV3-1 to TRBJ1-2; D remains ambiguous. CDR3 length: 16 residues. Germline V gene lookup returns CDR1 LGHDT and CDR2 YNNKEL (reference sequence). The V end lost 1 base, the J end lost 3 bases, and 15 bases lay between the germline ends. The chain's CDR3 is CASSQGLGVSYYGYTF. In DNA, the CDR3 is TGTGCCAGCAGCCAAGGTCTGGGTGTTTCATACTATGGCTACACCTTC.

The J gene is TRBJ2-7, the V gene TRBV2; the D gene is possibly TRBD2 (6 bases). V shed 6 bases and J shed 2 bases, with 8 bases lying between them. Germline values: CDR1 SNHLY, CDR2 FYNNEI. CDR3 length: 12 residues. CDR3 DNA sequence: TGTGCCAGCAGCAGGGAGGCCTACGAGCAGTACTTC. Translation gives CASSREAYEQYF.

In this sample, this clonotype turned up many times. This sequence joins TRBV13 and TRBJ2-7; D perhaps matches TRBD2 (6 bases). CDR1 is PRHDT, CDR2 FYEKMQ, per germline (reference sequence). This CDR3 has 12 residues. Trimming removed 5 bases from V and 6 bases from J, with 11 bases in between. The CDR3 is CASSPAGREQYF. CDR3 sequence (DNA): TGTGCCAGCAGCCCGGCGGGGCGCGAGCAGTACTTC.

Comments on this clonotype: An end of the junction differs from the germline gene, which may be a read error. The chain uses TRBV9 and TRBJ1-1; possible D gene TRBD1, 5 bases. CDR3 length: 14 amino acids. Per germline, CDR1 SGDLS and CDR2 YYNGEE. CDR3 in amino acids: CASSAGTLNPEAFF. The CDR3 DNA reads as TGTGCCAGCAGCGCCGGGACGTTGAACCCTGAAGCTTTCTTT.

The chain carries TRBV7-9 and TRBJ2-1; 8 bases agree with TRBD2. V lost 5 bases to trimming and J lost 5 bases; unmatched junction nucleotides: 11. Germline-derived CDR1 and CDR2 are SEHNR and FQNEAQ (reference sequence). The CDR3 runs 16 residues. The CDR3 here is CASSSSGSPVNNEQFF. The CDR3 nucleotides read TGTGCCAGCAGCAGCAGCGGGAGTCCGGTAAACAATGAGCAGTTCTTC.

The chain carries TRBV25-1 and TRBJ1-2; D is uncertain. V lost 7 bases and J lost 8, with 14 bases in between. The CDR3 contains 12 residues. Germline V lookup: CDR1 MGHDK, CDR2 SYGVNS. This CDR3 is CASINDTAGYTF. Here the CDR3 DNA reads TGTGCCAGCATCAACGACACGGCCGGCTACACCTTC.

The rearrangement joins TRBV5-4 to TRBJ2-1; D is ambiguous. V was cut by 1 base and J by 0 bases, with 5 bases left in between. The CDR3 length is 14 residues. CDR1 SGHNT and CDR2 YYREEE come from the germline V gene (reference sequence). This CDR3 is CASSLHSSYNEQFF. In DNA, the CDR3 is TGTGCCAGCAGCTTGCACAGCTCCTACAATGAGCAGTTCTTC.

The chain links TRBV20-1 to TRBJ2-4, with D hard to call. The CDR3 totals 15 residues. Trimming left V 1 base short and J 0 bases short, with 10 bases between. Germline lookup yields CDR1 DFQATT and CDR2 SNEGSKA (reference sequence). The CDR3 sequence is CSARGWTLAKNIQYF. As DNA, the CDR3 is TGCAGTGCTAGAGGTTGGACCCTAGCCAAAAACATTCAGTACTTC.

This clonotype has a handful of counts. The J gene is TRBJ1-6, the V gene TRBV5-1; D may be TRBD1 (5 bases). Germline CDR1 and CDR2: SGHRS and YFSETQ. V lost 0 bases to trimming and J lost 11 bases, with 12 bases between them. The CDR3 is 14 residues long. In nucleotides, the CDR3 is TGCGCCAGCAGCTTGGGGCAGGGCGACCCACCCCTCCACTTT. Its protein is CASSLGQGDPPLHF.

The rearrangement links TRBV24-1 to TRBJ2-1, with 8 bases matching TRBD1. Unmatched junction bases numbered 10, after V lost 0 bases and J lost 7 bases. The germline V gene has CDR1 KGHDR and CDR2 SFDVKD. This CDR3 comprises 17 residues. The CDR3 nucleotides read TGTGCCACCAGTGATTTGCGGACAGGGACTTCTGGGAATGAGCAGTTCTTC. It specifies CATSDLRTGTSGNEQFF.

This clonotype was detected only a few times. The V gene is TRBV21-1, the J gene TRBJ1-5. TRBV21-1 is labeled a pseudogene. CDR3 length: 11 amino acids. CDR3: CASSTHQPQHF. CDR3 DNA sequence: TGTGCCAGCAGCACACATCAGCCCCAGCATTTT.

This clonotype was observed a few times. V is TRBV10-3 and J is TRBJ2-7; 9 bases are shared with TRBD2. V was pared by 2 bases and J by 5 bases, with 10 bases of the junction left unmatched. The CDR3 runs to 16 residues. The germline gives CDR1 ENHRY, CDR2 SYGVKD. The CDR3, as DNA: TGTGCCATCAGTGAGCCAGGGGCGGGAGGGCCCAACGAGCAGTACTTC. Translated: CAISEPGAGGPNEQYF.

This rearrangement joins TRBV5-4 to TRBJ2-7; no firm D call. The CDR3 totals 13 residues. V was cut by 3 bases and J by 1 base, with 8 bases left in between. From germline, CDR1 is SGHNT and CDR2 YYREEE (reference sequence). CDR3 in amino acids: CASSYGRSYEQYF. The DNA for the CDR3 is TGTGCCAGCAGCTACGGACGATCCTACGAGCAGTACTTC.

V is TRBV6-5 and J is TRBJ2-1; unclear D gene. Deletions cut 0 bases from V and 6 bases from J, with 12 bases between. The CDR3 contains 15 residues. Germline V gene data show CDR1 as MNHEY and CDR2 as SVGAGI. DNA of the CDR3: TGTGCCAGCAGTTACTCTGGGTGGGCCGGCAATGAGCAGTTCTTC. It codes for CASSYSGWAGNEQFF.

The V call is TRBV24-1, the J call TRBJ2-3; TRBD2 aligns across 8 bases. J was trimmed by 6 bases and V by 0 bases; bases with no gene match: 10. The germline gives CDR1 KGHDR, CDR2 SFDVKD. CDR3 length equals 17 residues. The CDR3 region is CATSDLREAGESDTQYF. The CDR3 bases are TGTGCCACCAGTGATTTGCGAGAAGCGGGAGAAAGTGATACGCAGTATTTT.

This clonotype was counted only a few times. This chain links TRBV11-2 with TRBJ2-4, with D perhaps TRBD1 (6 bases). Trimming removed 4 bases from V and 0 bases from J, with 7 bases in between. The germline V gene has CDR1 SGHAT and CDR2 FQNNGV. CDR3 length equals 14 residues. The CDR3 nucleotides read TGTGCCAGCAGCTCAGGGGTAGCCAAAAACATTCAGTACTTC. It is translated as CASSSGVAKNIQYF.

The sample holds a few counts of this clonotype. CDR3: CASSELVLATDTQYF. The CDR3 region has the DNA TGTGCCAGCAGTGAATTAGTACTAGCTACAGATACGCAGTATTTT. V usage is TRBV2 and J usage is TRBJ2-3; maybe TRBD2 (6 bases). V was trimmed by 2 bases and J by 3 bases, leaving 12 bases between them. The CDR3 has 15 residues. Germline CDR1 SNHLY, CDR2 FYNNEI.

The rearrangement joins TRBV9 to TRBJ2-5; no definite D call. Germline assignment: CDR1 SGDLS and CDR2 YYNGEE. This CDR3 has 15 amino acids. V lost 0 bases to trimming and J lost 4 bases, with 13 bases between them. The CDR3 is CASSVGELLLETQYF. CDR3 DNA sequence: TGTGCCAGCAGCGTAGGCGAACTTCTACTAGAGACCCAGTACTTC. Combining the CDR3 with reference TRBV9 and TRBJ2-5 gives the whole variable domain DSGVTQTPKHLITATGQRVTLRCSPRSGDLSVYWYQQSLDQGLQFLIQYYNGEERAKGNILERFSAQQFPDLHSELNLSSLELGDSALYFCASSVGELLLETQYFGPGTRLLVL.

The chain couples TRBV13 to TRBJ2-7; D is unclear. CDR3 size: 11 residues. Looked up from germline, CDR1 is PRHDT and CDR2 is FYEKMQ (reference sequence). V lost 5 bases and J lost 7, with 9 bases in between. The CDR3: CASSRDGEQYF. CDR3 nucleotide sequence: TGTGCCAGCAGCCGCGATGGGGAGCAGTACTTC.

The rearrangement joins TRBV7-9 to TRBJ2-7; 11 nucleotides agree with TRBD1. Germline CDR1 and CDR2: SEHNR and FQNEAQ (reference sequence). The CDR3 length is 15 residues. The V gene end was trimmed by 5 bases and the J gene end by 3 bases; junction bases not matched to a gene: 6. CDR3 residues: CASSRPGQGVYEQYF. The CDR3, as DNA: TGTGCCAGCAGCCGACCGGGACAGGGGGTCTACGAGCAGTACTTC.